This TCR beta chain was obtained from a study of blood T cell repertoires in COVID-19. For the study at large: The United States, Italy and Spain supplied acute and convalescent COVID-19 samples.

As handled by the study authors: Researchers report that nucleated cell counts were estimated from reference gene primer amplification. Using immunoSEQ multiplex PCR, the repertoire was profiled, and TCRdb retains in-frame clones only, with some absent. That table furnishes V, J and clone size, whereas the DNA furnished D and trimming. The sample records 30,000 to 40,000 clones, about nine tenths being singletons. Germline V CDR1 and CDR2: MNHEY, SMNVEV (reference sequence). This CDR3 region has 13 residues. Trimming removed 3 bases from V and 8 bases from J; junction bases left unmatched: 6. The sample comprised peripheral blood. The chain combines TRBV27 with TRBJ1-2; 7 bases agree with TRBD1. The receptor was isolated from a man in his fifties or sixties with active COVID-19. For the CDR3, the DNA is TGTGCCAGCAGTTTCGACAGGGCCAGGGGCTACACCTTC. Translation gives CASSFDRARGYTF.